This TCR beta chain derives from a study of blood T cell repertoires in COVID-19. The wider study: Both acute and convalescent COVID-19 samples were obtained from the United States, Italy and Spain.

Original processing methods: Counts of nucleated cells, estimated from reference gene primer amplification, were obtained. Measured with immunoSEQ multiplex PCR; TCRdb has only the in-frame clones, and not every one. The V and J calls and clone size were taken over from that table, and D and trimming were inferred from the DNA. This table has tens of thousands of clones, 91% appearing once. The germline V gene encodes CDR1 SEHNR and CDR2 FQNEAQ (reference sequence). The V and J ends lost 2 bases and 6 bases, in that order; junction bases with no gene match: 7. This CDR3 spans 15 amino acids. The chain uses TRBV7-9 and TRBJ1-2, with 9 bases aligning to TRBD1. Sequenced sample: peripheral blood. The clonotype was recovered from a man aged 60 to 69 with acute or convalescent COVID-19. This CDR3 reads CASSLSGTGTDGYTF. The CDR3 nucleotides read TGTGCCAGCAGCTTATCCGGGACAGGGACCGATGGCTACACCTTC. The full variable domain, in which reference TRBV7-9 and TRBJ1-2 provide the parts outside the CDR3, is DTGVSQNPRHKITKRGQNVTFRCDPISEHNRLYWYRQTLGQGPEFLTYFQNEAQLEKSRLLSDRFSAERPKGSFSTLEIQRTEQGDSAMYLCASSLSGTGTDGYTFGSGTRLTVV.